The 3 T cell receptor beta chains in this list originate from one sample, sequenced in a study of CD8+ T cells in alopecia areata. Following extraction, RNA underwent reverse transcription to cDNA, which served as the sequencing template. Repertoires were generated with immunoSEQ multiplex PCR, while TCRdb's copy carries only in-frame clones and drops some. The table includes some 110,000 clones, roughly two fifths detected once. Sequenced material: CD4+ T cells sorted from blood. These receptors came from a human donor with alopecia areata.

The V call is TRBV4-3, the J call TRBJ2-1; D is ambiguous. Trimming shortened V by 0 bases and J by 12 bases, and 12 bases separated the two germline ends. This CDR3 has 13 residues. The germline V gene has CDR1 LGHNA and CDR2 YSLEER. CDR3 sequence reads: CASSQDDSATQFF. CDR3 sequence (DNA): TGCGCCAGCAGCCAAGACGATTCGGCAACGCAGTTCTTC.

This sequence joins TRBV2 and TRBJ2-5; TRBD2 is a possible D gene (5 bases). Per the germline V gene, CDR1 is SNHLY and CDR2 is FYNNEI. This CDR3 has 14 amino acids. V was shortened by 6 bases and J by 5 bases, with 16 bases between the two germline ends. CDR3 sequence (DNA): TGTGCCAGCAGGAGGGCTACGGCTGGCGAGACCCAGTACTTC. Its protein product is CASRRATAGETQYF.

The chain couples TRBV13 to TRBJ2-3; TRBD2 matches at 12 bases. V lost 6 bases to trimming and J lost 2 bases; unmatched junction nucleotides: 6. The germline V gene encodes CDR1 PRHDT and CDR2 FYEKMQ (reference sequence). The CDR3 runs to 16 residues. The CDR3 DNA sequence: TGTGCCAGCAGTGAAGGGACTAGCGGGTACACAGATACGCAGTATTTT. Its protein is CASSEGTSGYTDTQYF.